A selection of T cell receptor beta chains follows, all from one sample in a study of blood T cell repertoires in COVID-19. Sequencing used immunoSEQ multiplex PCR; TCRdb keeps in-frame clones, though not all of them. Of approximately 120,000 clones detected, approximately 74% appear once; the ten largest clones hold 5.5%. The specimen was peripheral blood. The receptors derive from a man in his 60s with acute or convalescent COVID-19. Each CDR3 is given with its conserved first and last residue. A D gene is named only where the DNA matches it firmly. Rows give clone size only sometimes, using once, few, many, or a class for an expanded clone.

J gene | clone size | V gene | D gene | CDR3 protein | CDR3 DNA
TRBJ2-1 | . | TRBV11-2 | TRBD2 | CASSFQGASGYNEQFF | TGTGCCAGCAGCTTCCAAGGGGCTAGCGGATACAATGAGCAGTTCTTC
TRBJ1-1 | . | TRBV12-3/TRBV12-4 | . | CASQFLQSTEAFF | TGTGCCAGCCAATTCTTACAATCAACTGAAGCTTTCTTT
TRBJ2-1 | . | TRBV6-5 | . | CASSYGRDYNEQFF | TGTGCCAGCAGTTACGGCAGGGACTACAATGAGCAGTTCTTC
TRBJ2-3 | . | TRBV7-3 | . | CASSLTGPNGDTQYF | TGTGCCAGCAGCTTGACAGGCCCCAACGGAGATACGCAGTATTTT
TRBJ2-1 | . | TRBV19 | . | CASSRGGANYNEQFF | TGTGCCAGTAGTCGAGGGGGAGCCAACTACAATGAGCAGTTCTTC
TRBJ1-1 | few | TRBV6-5 | . | CASSYIVGNRYTEAFF | TGTGCCAGCAGTTACATCGTTGGCAACAGGTACACTGAAGCTTTCTTT
TRBJ1-2 | few | TRBV30 | . | CAWSEGGNYGYTF | TGTGCCTGGAGTGAGGGGGGGAACTATGGCTACACCTTC
TRBJ2-5 | . | TRBV19 | TRBD1 | CASSDLSRTGKETQYF | TGTGCCAGTAGCGATTTATCAAGGACAGGAAAAGAGACCCAGTACTTC
TRBJ2-4 | . | TRBV4-1 | . | CASSQDASVGYIQYF | TGCGCCAGCAGCCAAGATGCGTCTGTTGGTTACATTCAGTACTTC
TRBJ2-7 | . | TRBV7-9 | TRBD2 | CASSLLAGEYEQYF | TGTGCCAGCAGTCTACTAGCGGGAGAATACGAGCAGTACTTC
TRBJ1-1 | few | TRBV29-1 | . | CSVEGGGMNTEAFF | TGCAGCGTTGAAGGGGGCGGGATGAACACTGAAGCTTTCTTT
TRBJ1-6 | few | TRBV5-1 | . | CASSLGQDFSPLHF | TGCGCCAGCAGCTTGGGCCAGGATTTTTCACCCCTCCACTTT
TRBJ2-5 | . | TRBV7-2 | . | CASSEGARVVGFEETQYF | TGTGCCAGCAGCGAGGGAGCACGGGTCGTTGGGTTCGAAGAGACCCAGTACTTC
TRBJ1-5 | . | TRBV19 | . | CASSRQGGSNQPQHF | TGTGCCAGTAGTAGGCAGGGTGGGAGCAATCAGCCCCAGCATTTT
TRBJ2-5 | . | TRBV19 | TRBD2 | CASSSLQRDWYQETQYF | TGTGCCAGTAGTTCCCTCCAGCGGGATTGGTACCAAGAGACCCAGTACTTC
TRBJ2-1 | . | TRBV7-2 | TRBD1 | CASSWTGRNEQFF | TGTGCCAGCAGCTGGACAGGAAGGAATGAGCAGTTCTTC
TRBJ2-1 | . | TRBV25-1 | . | CASSGTGSKEQFF | TGTGCCAGCAGTGGTACAGGGTCAAAGGAGCAGTTCTTC
TRBJ2-1 | . | TRBV6-2/TRBV6-3 | TRBD2 | CASTPLPLPGLAGDGAYNEQFF | TGTGCCAGCACCCCGCTACCATTACCGGGACTAGCGGGAGATGGGGCCTACAATGAGCAGTTCTTC
TRBJ2-5 | . | TRBV2 | . | CASTREREETQYF | TGTGCCAGCACCCGGGAGAGAGAAGAGACCCAGTACTTC
TRBJ2-1 | . | TRBV7-8 | TRBD2 | CASSQRLAGGQGKQFF | TGTGCCAGCAGCCAAAGACTAGCGGGGGGGCAGGGTAAGCAGTTCTTC
TRBJ1-1 | . | TRBV5-6 | TRBD1 | CASSADDRGPFF | TGTGCCAGCAGCGCGGACGACAGGGGACCTTTCTTT
TRBJ2-3 | . | TRBV5-1 | TRBD1 | CASSLLGQGGTTGDTQYF | TGCGCCAGCAGCTTGTTGGGACAGGGGGGGACCACGGGAGATACGCAGTATTTT
TRBJ2-1 | . | TRBV19 | TRBD1 | CASTRDRDEQFF | TGTGCCAGTACTAGGGACAGGGACGAGCAGTTCTTC
TRBJ1-2 | few | TRBV2 | . | CASSDLPGDDGYTF | TGTGCCAGCAGTGATTTGCCGGGGGATGACGGCTACACCTTC
TRBJ2-5 | . | TRBV7-9 | TRBD1 | CASSTRQGETQYF | TGTGCCAGCAGCACCCGACAGGGGGAGACCCAGTACTTC
TRBJ2-1 | . | TRBV3-1/TRBV3-2 | TRBD2 | CASSQRTSGTSYNEQFF | TGTGCCAGCAGCCAAAGGACTAGCGGTACCTCCTACAATGAGCAGTTCTTC
TRBJ1-1 | . | TRBV5-1 | . | CASSVASFGFDTEAFF | TGCGCCAGCAGCGTAGCCTCGTTTGGGTTTGACACTGAAGCTTTCTTT
TRBJ1-3 | few | TRBV9 | . | CASSNLQVGPSAGNTIYF | TGTGCCAGCAGCAACCTGCAGGTGGGGCCCAGTGCTGGAAACACCATATATTTT
TRBJ1-2 | . | TRBV6-1 | . | CASRGSYGYTF | TGTGCCAGTCGAGGTTCCTATGGCTACACCTTC